This T cell receptor beta chain was identified during a study of metastatic and nonmetastatic thyroid tumors (dated by TCRdb to 2019 to 2021). Turning to the overall study: Repertoires from peripheral blood and from tumor or nodule tissue samples of malignant and benign thyroid patients were compared.

The library was produced with PCR. The reads were generated on an Illumina HiSeq 4000. The TCR beta-chain CDR3 region of each patient was profiled by high-throughput sequencing. For the original study's pipeline: The researchers built a classifier to tell apart papillary thyroid cancer patients with distant metastasis, based on CDR3 differences among clinicopathological groups. The Shannon index was used to measure repertoire diversity, and the Morisita-Horn index was used to measure how similar tumor and blood repertoires were. The public reads were quality trimmed at Q25 with fastp and then assembled into clones with MiXCR by TCRdb, keeping productive beta chains. These V and J calls are TCRdb output, not the study's own analysis. A total of around 30,000 clones appear in this sample, about a fifth of them only once. The ten largest clonotypes hold roughly 3.1% of the sample. No patient had received any treatment before thyroid surgery. Using T-cell receptor beta sequencing, the study looked back at clinical samples from patients collected from the early 2010s to the late 2010s.

The study at large found these results: In both blood and tumor samples, TCR beta diversity was reported to be significantly higher in malignant tumors than in benign nodules.

Turning to this clone: The antigen this receptor binds is unknown. Base qualities were left out, and no much larger clone turns up one base away.

Measured from the cysteine to the phenylalanine, the CDR3 is 16 residues long. The retained sequence is limited to the CDR3, 48 bases, with the frame set at the first base. From a lookup of the germline V gene, CDR1 and CDR2 are MNHEY and SVGEGT. The junction shows trimming of 0 bases on V and 4 bases on J, plus 13 bases between the germline ends. This TCR came from a male donor with papillary thyroid cancer or a benign thyroid nodule (not recorded which). Some clones in this sample may be carry-over from other donors' samples. The chain employs TRBV6-2 or TRBV6-3 and TRBJ2-1; the D gene is possibly TRBD2, with 5 bases matching. Sequenced sample: tumor tissue. The nucleotide sequence is given as TGTGCCAGCAGTTACTCGGGAGCGGTTGGGTACAATGAGCAGTTCTTC. Its amino acids are CASSYSGAVGYNEQFF.